The 17 T cell receptor beta chains in this list originate from one sample, sequenced in a study of beta chain features in type 1 diabetes. As every portion of the isolated RNA was reverse transcribed, the sequencing read expressed TCRB transcripts. Clones were sequenced by immunoSEQ multiplex PCR, and TCRdb holds only the in-frame ones, with some missing. The table shows about 200,000 clones, with roughly a tenth occurring only once. Sequenced sample: central memory CD4+ T cells from blood. These TCRs come from a man between 18 and 35 years old in good health.

This clone was found many times. This chain links TRBV27 with TRBJ2-1, with TRBD2 as a possible D gene (7 bases). V dropped 6 bases and J dropped 15 bases, with 21 bases sitting between them. Germline CDR1 reads MNHEY; CDR2 reads SMNVEV (reference sequence). The CDR3 is 13 residues long. The chain's CDR3 is CASSLPGAGALFF. CDR3 in DNA: TGTGCCAGCAGCCTACCAGGGGCGGGAGCTCTGTTCTTC.

Only a few counts were recorded for this clone. The chain carries TRBV15 and TRBJ2-3; D possibly uses TRBD1 or TRBD2 (6 bases each). The CDR3 totals 16 residues. The germline CDR1 and CDR2 sequences are LNHNV and YYDKDF (reference sequence). The germline V and J ends were trimmed by 1 base and 0 bases, with 11 bases remaining between them. The CDR3 DNA sequence: TGTGCCACCAGCAGAGCCTTCGGGGGCAGCACAGATACGCAGTATTTT. This codes for CATSRAFGGSTDTQYF.

The CDR3 is CASSSLAGKPQFF. In DNA, the CDR3 is TGTGCCAGCAGTTCATTAGCGGGTAAACCGCAGTTCTTC. The rearrangement links TRBV7-3 to TRBJ2-1, with 7 bases fitting TRBD2. The junction had 11 bases not matched to a gene; V was cut back by 6 bases and J by 12 bases. The CDR3 contains 13 residues. Germline loops: CDR1 SGHTA, CDR2 FQGTGA.

The chain uses TRBV5-1 and TRBJ2-3; TRBD2 matches 12 bases. J lost 4 bases, V lost 4 bases, and 7 bases had no gene match. The CDR3 is 16 residues long. Germline assignment: CDR1 SGHRS and CDR2 YFSETQ. The CDR3 protein is CASSLNLAGGADTQYF. DNA of the CDR3: TGCGCCAGCAGCCTCAACCTAGCGGGAGGGGCAGATACGCAGTATTTT.

This chain uses TRBV7-3 with TRBJ2-7; D tentatively fits TRBD1 or TRBD2 (5 bases each). Germline V lookup: CDR1 SGHTA, CDR2 FQGTGA. The CDR3 has 10 amino acids. V shed 9 bases and J shed 7 bases, with 10 bases lying between them. As DNA, the CDR3 is TGTGCCAGAGGGACGAAAGAGCAGTACTTC. It encodes CARGTKEQYF.

The chain joins TRBV28 to TRBJ2-5, with TRBD1 as a possible D gene (5 bases). The J call is uncertain, as TRBJ2-7 better fits the DNA end. CDR3 length equals 13 residues. Germline V gene sequence: CDR1 MDHEN, CDR2 SYDVKM. This CDR3 reads CASSFRDPYEQYF. The CDR3 bases are TGTGCCAGCAGTTTCAGGGATCCCTACGAGCAGTACTTC.

This clone has ten or more counts. The J gene is TRBJ2-5, the V gene TRBV7-3; 7 bases align to TRBD2. CDR1 and CDR2 (germline): SGHTA, FQGTGA. The V gene end was trimmed by 5 bases and the J gene end by 5 bases; junction bases not matched to a gene: 14. CDR3 length: 16 residues. This chain's CDR3 is CASSPTGGRVYETQYF. The CDR3 DNA is TGTGCCAGCAGCCCAACTGGCGGGAGAGTTTATGAGACCCAGTACTTC.

V and J are TRBV7-9 and TRBJ1-1, with D unresolved. The CDR3 runs to 14 residues. In germline, CDR1 is SEHNR, CDR2 FQNEAQ (reference sequence). Deletions cut 6 bases from V and 4 bases from J, with 15 bases between. CDR3 amino acids: CASSPYLGSTEAFF. In DNA form, the CDR3 reads TGTGCCAGCAGTCCTTATCTTGGGAGCACTGAAGCTTTCTTT.

The chain carries TRBV29-1 and TRBJ2-2; 7 nucleotides align to TRBD1. The CDR3 consists of 14 residues. Germline CDR1 and CDR2: SQVTM and ANQGSEA. The J segment lost 0 bases and the V segment lost 6 bases, leaving 4 bases of the junction unmatched. CDR3 nucleotides: TGCAGCGTACACGGGACAGCGAACACCGGGGAGCTGTTTTTT. As protein: CSVHGTANTGELFF.

The J gene is TRBJ1-1, the V gene TRBV5-1; D not certain. The germline V and J ends were trimmed by 4 bases and 4 bases, with 20 bases remaining between them. The CDR3 loop spans 16 amino acids. The germline V gene has CDR1 SGHRS and CDR2 YFSETQ. The CDR3 sequence is CASSQSFGVVATEAFF. The CDR3 coding sequence is TGCGCCAGCAGCCAATCCTTCGGGGTTGTGGCCACTGAAGCTTTCTTT. The whole variable domain, remainder taken from reference TRBV5-1 and TRBJ1-1, is KAGVTQTPRYLIKTRGQQVTLSCSPISGHRSVSWYQQTPGQGLQFLFEYFSETQRNKGNFPGRFSGRQFSNSRSEMNVSTLELGDSALYLCASSQSFGVVATEAFFGQGTRLTVV.

The V call is TRBV7-9, the J call TRBJ2-3; no clear D. In germline, CDR1 is SEHNR, CDR2 FQNEAQ (reference sequence). The CDR3 runs 13 residues. V was shortened by 1 base and J by 6 bases, with 8 bases between the two germline ends. The CDR3 protein is CASSLDWPDTQYF. The CDR3 DNA is TGTGCCAGCAGCTTAGATTGGCCCGATACGCAGTATTTT.

The chain carries TRBV10-3 and TRBJ2-5; D is perhaps TRBD1 (5 bases). The V end was cut by 4 bases, the J end by 4 bases, with 13 bases between. This CDR3 contains 14 residues. Per the germline V gene, CDR1 is ENHRY and CDR2 is SYGVKD. CDR3 in amino acids: CAISGSGSRETQYF. The CDR3 DNA is TGTGCCATCAGTGGATCAGGGTCGAGAGAGACCCAGTACTTC.

This clone has more than one count but fewer than ten. J is TRBJ1-1 and V is TRBV6-1; D remains ambiguous. The CDR3 loop spans 15 amino acids. Trimming shortened V by 5 bases and J by 2 bases, and 15 bases separated the two germline ends. Germline V lookup: CDR1 MNHNS, CDR2 SASEGT. The CDR3 coding sequence is TGTGCCAGCAGTACACCGGGAGGTATAAACACTGAAGCTTTCTTT. The encoded protein is CASSTPGGINTEAFF.

This chain joins TRBV6-6 and TRBJ2-1, with 10 bases identical to TRBD2. The CDR3 covers 15 residues. After removal of 4 bases from V and 4 bases from J, the junction contained 4 bases not matched to a gene. Germline CDR1 reads MNHNY; CDR2 reads SVGAGI (reference sequence). The CDR3 DNA is TGTGCCAGCAGTTTACTAGCGGGAATTTACAATGAGCAGTTCTTC. This gives the protein CASSLLAGIYNEQFF.

CDR3 residues: CASSRGPGETQYF. CDR3 coding DNA: TGTGCCAGCAGCCGGGGGCCAGGAGAGACCCAGTACTTC. The chain combines TRBV7-2 with TRBJ2-5; TRBD1 or TRBD2 may be the D gene (6 bases each). Germline CDR1 reads SGHTA; CDR2 reads FQGNSA. V was trimmed by 5 bases and J by 4 bases, leaving 11 bases between them. There are 13 residues in the CDR3.

This clone has a single count. This chain uses TRBV5-6 with TRBJ2-3, with TRBD2 identical over 9 bases. This CDR3 region has 16 residues. Trimming took 1 base from V and 0 from J; bases not matched to a gene: 3. Germline lookup yields CDR1 SGHDT and CDR2 YYEEEE. The CDR3 DNA reads TGTGCCAGCAGCTTGTGGACTAGCGACAGCACAGATACGCAGTATTTT. It encodes CASSLWTSDSTDTQYF.

Ten or more counts support this clone. The J gene is TRBJ2-7, the V gene TRBV14; 8 bases align to TRBD1. The germline V gene encodes CDR1 SGHDN and CDR2 FVKESK. With 4 bases clipped from V and 6 bases from J, the junction kept 8 bases outside the gene matches. The CDR3 covers 14 residues. The CDR3 DNA sequence: TGTGCCAGCAGCCTCGGACAGGGATTCTCCGAGCAGTACTTC. Translating gives CASSLGQGFSEQYF.